The source of this TCR beta chain is a study of cytomegalovirus exposure and HLA in healthy donors. In the study overall: Of several hundred genotyped donors, roughly 80% clustered with self-reported Caucasian donors. Study results and limitations: The study reported that TCR beta sequences accurately predicted HLA-A and HLA-B alleles in most subjects.

This CDR3 comprises 15 residues. Germline V gives CDR1 SGHAT, CDR2 FQNNGV. V gave up 6 bases and J gave up 2 bases; unmatched junction bases: 7. This clone was counted once. Its antigen is unknown. PCR used 60 Vbeta primers and 13 Jbeta primers. Measured with immunoSEQ multiplex PCR; TCRdb has only the in-frame clones, and not every one. Of over 150,000 clones in the sample, roughly 76% were seen once. The sample consisted of PBMCs. J is TRBJ2-1 and V is TRBV11-2, with TRBD1 matching 7 bases. This TCR derives from a man aged 60-69 years in good health and CMV-seronegative. CDR3 nucleotide sequence: TGTGCCAGCAGGGTACAGGGGTCCCCCTACAATGAGCAGTTCTTC. Its translation is CASRVQGSPYNEQFF.